The 17 T cell receptor beta chains in this list originate from one sample, sequenced in a study of cytomegalovirus exposure and HLA in healthy donors. TCRdb keeps only in-frame clones here, not all; method: immunoSEQ multiplex PCR. The sample holds 150,000 or so clones; just under 90% are singletons and the top ten take roughly 6.7%. The sample taken for sequencing was PBMCs. These receptor sequences come from a woman in her 30s in good health and CMV-seropositive.

J is TRBJ2-1 and V is TRBV7-3, with 7 bases lining up with TRBD2. Germline V CDR1 and CDR2: SGHTA, FQGTGA. The CDR3 runs 16 residues. Germline trimming cut 1 base from V and 3 bases from J; bases unmatched to any gene: 6. CDR3 DNA: TGTGCCAGCAGCTTAATTGGGGGAGGGTTCTACAATGAGCAGTTCTTC. It codes for CASSLIGGGFYNEQFF.

V and J are TRBV20-1 and TRBJ2-5; D unclear. The CDR3 is made up of 11 amino acids. Germline V lookup: CDR1 DFQATT, CDR2 SNEGSKA (reference sequence). The V gene lost 5 bases and the J gene lost 0 bases, with 4 bases spanning the gap. The chain's CDR3 is CSALYQETQYF. CDR3 nucleotide sequence: TGCAGTGCTTTATACCAAGAGACCCAGTACTTC.

The rearrangement uses TRBV5-6 and TRBJ2-3, with 7 bases identical to TRBD2. The CDR3 runs to 15 residues. CDR1 and CDR2 (germline): SGHDT, YYEEEE. V was clipped by 4 bases and J by 7 bases; unmatched bases: 12. The CDR3 sequence: CASSPFSGAGYTQYF. The DNA of the CDR3 is TGTGCCAGCAGCCCCTTCAGCGGGGCCGGGTATACGCAGTATTTT.

V and J are TRBV29-1 and TRBJ1-1, with D hard to call. The CDR3 covers 17 residues. Trimming cost V 2 bases and J 3 bases, with 22 bases left between them. Germline V gene lookup returns CDR1 SQVTM and CDR2 ANQGSEA. CDR3 DNA sequence: TGCAGCGTTGAATTATATCGGGTTATTCCTCTGGACACTGAAGCTTTCTTT. Translation gives CSVELYRVIPLDTEAFF.

The chain recombines TRBV7-2 with TRBJ2-7, with 8 bases identical to TRBD2. Looked up from germline, CDR1 is SGHTA and CDR2 is FQGNSA. Trimming at V came to 1 base and at J to 4 bases, leaving 3 bases not matched to a gene. CDR3 length equals 14 residues. As DNA, the CDR3 is TGTGCCAGCAGCTTAGTATCTAGCGGGTACGAGCAGTACTTC. Translation: CASSLVSSGYEQYF.

The chain employs TRBV28 and TRBJ2-5; 9 bases are shared with TRBD2. V was pared by 5 bases and J by 5 bases, with 6 bases of the junction left unmatched. The CDR3 consists of 14 residues. Germline lookup yields CDR1 MDHEN and CDR2 SYDVKM. CDR3 DNA: TGTGCCAGCAGTGCGGGGGGGCTCCAGGAGACCCAGTACTTC. Translated, it gives CASSAGGLQETQYF.

The chain is built from TRBV5-1 and TRBJ2-1; tentative D call: TRBD1 (6 bases). V was pared by 0 bases and J by 4 bases, with 8 bases between. The CDR3 loop spans 14 amino acids. CDR1 and CDR2 from the germline V gene are SGHRS and YFSETQ. This CDR3 is CASSLGDIYNEQFF. The CDR3 DNA is TGCGCCAGCAGCTTGGGGGACATTTACAATGAGCAGTTCTTC.

This clone came up a few times. The rearrangement joins TRBV6-1 to TRBJ1-5, with TRBD1 matching 10 bases. CDR3 size: 14 residues. Germline V lookup: CDR1 MNHNS, CDR2 SASEGT. J was trimmed by 7 bases and V by 3 bases; bases with no gene match: 3. The CDR3 here is CASSDGTGVQPQHF. As DNA, the CDR3 is TGTGCCAGCAGTGATGGGACAGGGGTACAGCCCCAGCATTTT.

The chain is built from TRBV28 and TRBJ2-7; 7 nucleotides line up with TRBD2. CDR1 MDHEN and CDR2 SYDVKM come from the germline V gene. The CDR3 contains 15 residues. V lost 3 bases to trimming and J lost 2 bases; unmatched junction nucleotides: 7. In DNA form, the CDR3 reads TGTGCCAGCAGTTTCTCTGGCCGGGGGGCCTACGAGCAGTACTTC. Protein sequence: CASSFSGRGAYEQYF.

This clone was counted a few times. This chain joins TRBV5-6 and TRBJ2-2, with 7 bases identical to TRBD2. The CDR3 totals 13 residues. Trimming removed 9 bases from V and 6 bases from J; junction bases left unmatched: 8. Germline V CDR1 and CDR2: SGHDT, YYEEEE. The CDR3 sequence: CATSGTKAGELFF. For the CDR3, the DNA is TGTGCCACCTCCGGGACTAAGGCCGGGGAGCTGTTTTTT.

The chain is built from TRBV15 and TRBJ2-2; TRBD2 is a possible D gene (6 bases). The CDR3 is made up of 15 amino acids. Trimming pared 2 bases from V and 8 bases from J, leaving 15 bases between. In germline, CDR1 is LNHNV, CDR2 YYDKDF (reference sequence). CDR3 loop: CATSRTLGGEGELFF. The CDR3 region has the DNA TGTGCCACCAGCAGAACTTTGGGCGGGGAAGGGGAGCTGTTTTTT. The variable domain in full, completed from reference TRBV15 and TRBJ2-2, reads DAMVIQNPRYQVTQFGKPVTLSCSQTLNHNVMYWYQQKSSQAPKLLFHYYDKDFNNEADTPDNFQSRRPNTSFCFLDIRSPGLGDTAMYLCATSRTLGGEGELFFGEGSRLTVL.

The V and J genes are TRBV7-8 and TRBJ2-7, with D perhaps TRBD1 (6 bases). V was pared by 3 bases and J by 4 bases, with 10 bases between. Germline CDR1 reads SGHVS; CDR2 reads FQNEAQ. This CDR3 contains 13 residues. CDR3 sequence: CASSLTGFYEQYF. The CDR3 nucleotides read TGTGCCAGCAGCTTGACAGGTTTTTACGAGCAGTACTTC.

V gene TRBV4-1 combines with J gene TRBJ2-3; TRBD2 agrees at 11 bases. The CDR3 is 18 amino acids. Germline V CDR1 and CDR2: MGHRA, YSYEKL. V lost 1 base to trimming and J lost 0 bases; unmatched junction nucleotides: 6. Here the CDR3 reads CASSQVVGTSGSTDTQYF. CDR3 nucleotides: TGCGCCAGCAGCCAAGTGGTAGGGACTAGCGGCAGCACAGATACGCAGTATTTT.

The genes are TRBV5-4 and TRBJ1-2; 8 positions agree with TRBD1. The CDR3 is 16 residues long. J was trimmed by 4 bases and V by 0 bases; bases with no gene match: 8. Germline V gene data show CDR1 as SGHNT and CDR2 as YYREEE (reference sequence). The CDR3 loop is CASSLVPLTGVYGYTF. CDR3 bases: TGTGCCAGCAGCTTGGTTCCCCTGACAGGGGTCTATGGCTACACCTTC.

The chain joins TRBV11-2 to TRBJ2-1; D might be TRBD2 (5 bases). V shed 3 bases and J shed 5 bases, with 11 bases lying between them. The CDR3 contains 14 residues. Germline values: CDR1 SGHAT, CDR2 FQNNGV. The CDR3 DNA follows: TGTGCCAGCAGCTTCTCCGCGGGCAACAATGAGCAGTTCTTC. Its translation: CASSFSAGNNEQFF.

V and J are TRBV6-6 and TRBJ2-3; tentative D call: TRBD2 (6 bases). This CDR3 is 14 amino acids long. Germline V gene lookup returns CDR1 MNHNY and CDR2 SVGAGI (reference sequence). The CDR3 bases are TGTGCGATCTCCCTAGCGTCGCGTACAGATACGCAGTATTTT. Amino acid sequence: CAISLASRTDTQYF.

The rearrangement joins TRBV5-6 to TRBJ2-7, with D maybe TRBD1 (5 bases). V was trimmed by 5 bases and J by 2 bases, leaving 14 bases between them. The CDR3 spans 14 residues. Germline CDR1 reads SGHDT; CDR2 reads YYEEEE. The CDR3 spells CASSSSLTAYEQYF. As DNA, the CDR3 is TGTGCCAGCAGTTCATCTCTGACAGCCTACGAGCAGTACTTC.